The source of this T cell receptor (beta chain) is a study of blood T cell repertoires in COVID-19. Original processing notes: Cell counts per sample came from amplifying reference gene primers. The data were produced by immunoSEQ multiplex PCR, yet TCRdb's version contains in-frame clones alone and is incomplete. The V and J calls and clone size come from that table; D and trimming were worked out from the DNA. The repertoire has 350,000 or so clones, about 87% of them found once; the top ten carry 8.5% to 12%. Per germline, CDR1 SGHRS and CDR2 YFSETQ. The CDR3 totals 13 residues. The V end was cut by 5 bases, the J end by 4 bases, with 12 bases between.

Material: peripheral blood. The TCR comes from a woman aged 30 to 39 with COVID-19, enrolled during active disease. V gene TRBV5-1 combines with J gene TRBJ1-1; D is perhaps TRBD1 (5 bases). The CDR3 is CASRQTGGTEAFF. The CDR3 bases are TGCGCCAGCAGACAAACCGGGGGCACTGAAGCTTTCTTT.